This T cell receptor (beta chain) was captured by sequencing in a study of cytomegalovirus exposure and HLA in healthy donors. Study-wide results and caveats: Analysis was performed later, and it showed HLA-associated TCR beta chains to be more clonally expanded than equally common others.

Germline V lookup: CDR1 MNHEY, CDR2 SMNVEV (reference sequence). The CDR3 consists of 15 residues. V dropped 5 bases and J dropped 9; count of bases not matched to a gene: 11. A note on this clone: Antigen: not known.

13 Jbeta primers and 60 Vbeta primers were used for the PCR. Repertoires were generated with immunoSEQ multiplex PCR, while TCRdb's copy carries only in-frame clones and drops some. Seen here are about 190,000 clones, 70% to 75% observed once, and the top ten hold about 4.6%. Input material: PBMCs. The clonotype originates from a man aged 30-40 years in good health and CMV-seropositive. This rearrangement joins TRBV27 to TRBJ2-1, with 9 bases matching TRBD2. The CDR3 region is CASSMVAGGPGEQFF. CDR3 DNA: TGTGCCAGCAGTATGGTCGCGGGGGGGCCAGGTGAGCAGTTCTTC.